This T cell receptor beta chain was obtained from a study of T cell repertoires in aging, cancer and after chemotherapy. In the study overall: Glioblastoma patients receiving temozolomide-based therapy gave paired samples before and after chemotherapy. General study results and limits: Rebound thymic output was suggested by rising median generation probability during chemotherapy in each cancer cohort.

This clonotype is judged medium-sized. Its antigen is currently unknown. A mixed TRB-A/B primer pool amplified rearranged TRB by multiplex touch-down PCR. TCRdb processed the multiplex PCR reads anew with MiXCR; each CDR3 protein has one entry. The sample records about 1,300 distinct CDR3 sequences, roughly 22% being singletons. The template was genomic DNA from peripheral blood, not RNA. The sequence was obtained from a human donor with a solid tumor. Sequencing was done on a sample of blood.

The CDR3 sequence: CASRDRNEKLFF. Here the CDR3 DNA reads TGTGCCAGCAGGGACAGGAATGAAAAACTGTTTTTT. V gene TRBV12-3 or TRBV12-4 combines with J gene TRBJ1-4; 7 bases agree with TRBD1. With 6 bases clipped from V and 5 bases from J, the junction kept 0 bases outside the gene matches. The CDR3 totals 12 residues.